This T cell receptor beta chain is drawn from a study of blood T cell repertoires in COVID-19. The CDR3 is 14 amino acids. CDR1 SEHNR and CDR2 FQNEAQ come from the germline V gene (reference sequence). The V gene lost 3 bases and the J gene lost 0 bases, with 9 bases spanning the gap. This table comes from immunoSEQ multiplex PCR, and its TCRdb copy is limited to in-frame clones, with some not included. This table holds 240,000 or so clones, about 88% found once. This clonotype was sampled from a woman between 35 and 50 years old who had recovered from COVID-19. V and J are TRBV7-9 and TRBJ2-7; no definite D call. Material for sequencing was peripheral blood. CDR3: CASSFVGSSYEQYF. The CDR3 DNA reads TGTGCCAGCAGCTTTGTCGGTAGCTCCTACGAGCAGTACTTC. Filled out from reference TRBV7-9 and TRBJ2-7, the complete variable domain reads DTGVSQNPRHKITKRGQNVTFRCDPISEHNRLYWYRQTLGQGPEFLTYFQNEAQLEKSRLLSDRFSAERPKGSFSTLEIQRTEQGDSAMYLCASSFVGSSYEQYFGPGTRLTVT.